The 9 T cell receptor beta chains presented below share a single source sample, sequenced in a study of control samples from healthy donors and cancer patients. Using immunoSEQ multiplex PCR, the repertoire was profiled, and TCRdb retains in-frame clones only, with some absent. The sample consists of 60,000 to 75,000 clones, about nine tenths of them appearing once. Sequencing was carried out using PBMCs. The origin of the receptors is a man aged 55-75 years with colorectal cancer.

The chain is built from TRBV4-3 and TRBJ1-1; D may be TRBD1 (5 bases). V gave up 0 bases and J gave up 4 bases, with 12 bases separating them. The CDR3 length is 15 residues. Per the germline V gene, CDR1 is LGHNA and CDR2 is YSLEER. CDR3 DNA sequence: TGCGCCAGCAGCCAAGACTGGTGGAGGGGCACTGAAGCTTTCTTT. This encodes CASSQDWWRGTEAFF.

With regard to this clone: The sample has other DNA sequences that encode this CDR3 too. The rearrangement links TRBV19 to TRBJ2-7, with D tentatively TRBD1 or TRBD2 (5 bases each). The ends were cut back, 4 bases at V and 2 bases at J, with 15 bases in the middle. The CDR3 spans 15 residues. Germline V gene lookup returns CDR1 LNHDA and CDR2 SQIVND (reference sequence). CDR3 bases: TGTGCCAGTAGTACACCCGGGACGCCTACCTACGAGCAGTACTTC. Amino acid sequence: CASSTPGTPTYEQYF.

This sequence joins TRBV7-9 and TRBJ2-2, with no clear D. The CDR3 totals 16 residues. Germline values: CDR1 SEHNR, CDR2 FQNEAQ (reference sequence). V was cut by 5 bases and J by 3 bases, with 16 bases left in between. CDR3 DNA: TGTGCCAGCAGCAAGGACCTCCACGCATACACCGGGGAGCTGTTTTTT. Amino acid sequence: CASSKDLHAYTGELFF.

The rearrangement links TRBV28 to TRBJ2-3; TRBD1 aligns across 12 bases. Germline trimming cut 6 bases from V and 7 bases from J; bases unmatched to any gene: 8. CDR3 length: 15 amino acids. Germline V lookup: CDR1 MDHEN, CDR2 SYDVKM. The CDR3 spells CASRAPGQGAHTQYF. CDR3 in DNA: TGTGCCAGCAGAGCTCCGGGACAGGGGGCCCATACGCAGTATTTT.

This chain links TRBV13 with TRBJ2-7; D is unclear. CDR1 PRHDT and CDR2 FYEKMQ come from the germline V gene (reference sequence). This CDR3 spans 13 amino acids. Trimming cost V 4 bases and J 5 bases, with 12 bases left between them. In DNA, the CDR3 is TGTGCCAGCAGCTCCTCAAGGTGGGACGAGCAGTACTTC. It codes for CASSSSRWDEQYF.

This chain links TRBV9 with TRBJ1-1, with 8 nucleotides matching TRBD1. CDR1 is SGDLS and CDR2 is YYNGEE in the germline V gene. The CDR3 has 14 amino acids. The V gene end was trimmed by 5 bases and the J gene end by 1 base; junction bases not matched to a gene: 4. The CDR3 region is CASSAGGENTEAFF. The CDR3 bases are TGTGCCAGCAGTGCAGGGGGCGAGAACACTGAAGCTTTCTTT.

The V gene is TRBV10-3, the J gene TRBJ2-2; D not certain. V lost 6 bases to trimming and J lost 5 bases, with 4 bases between them. This CDR3 spans 11 amino acids. Looked up from germline, CDR1 is ENHRY and CDR2 is SYGVKD. The CDR3 loop reads CAISQTGELFF. DNA for the CDR3: TGTGCCATCAGCCAAACCGGGGAGCTGTTTTTT.

The chain uses TRBV7-9 and TRBJ2-5; 7 bases match TRBD2. The CDR3 spans 15 residues. The trim removed 4 bases at V and 1 base at J, leaving 6 bases unmatched. The germline V gene encodes CDR1 SEHNR and CDR2 FQNEAQ (reference sequence). The CDR3 nucleotides are TGTGCCAGCAGCTGGGCGGGGGACCCCCAAGAGACCCAGTACTTC. It specifies CASSWAGDPQETQYF.

The CDR3 sequence: CASSSRTSGVSYNEQFF. DNA for the CDR3: TGTGCCAGCAGCTCCAGAACTAGCGGAGTCTCCTACAATGAGCAGTTCTTC. This chain joins TRBV7-9 and TRBJ2-1; 8 bases agree with TRBD2. The trim removed 4 bases at V and 0 bases at J, leaving 8 bases unmatched. This CDR3 is built from 17 residues. In germline, CDR1 is SEHNR, CDR2 FQNEAQ (reference sequence).